This T cell receptor beta chain came from a study of T-cell memory formation after mild COVID-19. Sample barcodes and UMIs were carried by the TCR alpha and TCR beta cDNA libraries that 5'RACE generated with constant-segment primers. MiXCR, applied by TCRdb to the 5' RACE reads, yields one record per CDR3 protein. The data hold around 200,000 distinct CDR3 sequences, with roughly a tenth observed a single time. This clonotype was counted only a few times. Sequencing input: PBMCs or a T cell subset sorted from them (not recorded which). This TCR derives from a man in his late teens or twenties who had mild COVID-19 (a few samples of this study predate the infection). Cell type and time point are not known.

The DNA of the CDR3 is TGTGCCAGCAGTGACAACGGGTATAATTCACCCCTCCACTTT. Protein product: CASSDNGYNSPLHF. The chain couples TRBV6-4 to TRBJ1-6; D call uncertain. CDR3 size: 14 residues. V lost 2 bases, J lost 4 bases, and 6 bases lay in between. CDR1 is MRHNA, CDR2 SNTAGT, per germline.